These 19 T cell receptor beta chains share one sample of origin, sequenced in a study of identical twins. TCRdb re-called the 5' RACE reads with MiXCR, one entry per CDR3 protein. The sample shows some 300,000 distinct CDR3 sequences, 9% to 15% of them seen only once. This same sample was also taken into another study, of yellow fever vaccine responses in identical twins.

Sample: CD8+ T cells sorted from blood. These receptors were obtained from a woman under 30 in good health.

V and J are TRBV6-2 or TRBV6-3 and TRBJ2-1; the D is unclear. The CDR3 runs 14 residues. V was shortened by 0 bases and J by 4 bases, with 7 bases between the two germline ends. Germline V gene data show CDR1 as MNHEY and CDR2 as SVGEGT. The CDR3 DNA is TGTGCCAGCAGTTACTCTTCTCGTTACAATGAGCAGTTCTTC. It yields the protein CASSYSSRYNEQFF.

The chain carries TRBV6-1 and TRBJ2-5; D possibly matches TRBD1 or TRBD2 (5 bases each). CDR1 is MNHNS and CDR2 is SASEGT in the germline V gene. There are 13 residues in the CDR3. Between the trimmed V and J ends, which lost 5 bases and 3 bases, there was a span of 10 bases. CDR3 amino acids: CASSPGGKETQYF. The DNA of the CDR3 is TGTGCCAGCAGTCCTGGGGGAAAAGAGACCCAGTACTTC.

This clonotype was counted a few times. The chain has TRBV15 and TRBJ2-7, with TRBD2 matching 9 bases. Per germline, CDR1 LNHNV and CDR2 YYDKDF (reference sequence). After removal of 3 bases from V and 1 base from J, the junction contained 4 bases not matched to a gene. CDR3 size: 15 residues. In DNA form, the CDR3 reads TGTGCCACCAGCAGGATTAGCGGGAGTTCCTACGAGCAGTACTTC. This encodes CATSRISGSSYEQYF.

This clonotype was seen a handful of times. In DNA form, the CDR3 reads TGTGCCAGCAGCGCCGACCGGACAGATCCAGATACGCAGTATTTT. It is translated as CASSADRTDPDTQYF. J is TRBJ2-3 and V is TRBV9; possibly TRBD1 for D (6 bases). Germline values: CDR1 SGDLS, CDR2 YYNGEE. This CDR3 contains 15 residues. Between the trimmed V and J ends, which lost 3 bases and 4 bases, there was a span of 15 bases.

The rearrangement uses TRBV28 and TRBJ2-1; 9 positions agree with TRBD1. Losses at the gene ends were 6 bases for V and 6 bases for J; bases not matched to a gene: 3. The CDR3 totals 13 residues. CDR1 MDHEN and CDR2 SYDVKM come from the germline V gene. In DNA form, the CDR3 reads TGTGCCAGCAGGCAGACAGGGGGCAATGAGCAGTTCTTC. This encodes CASRQTGGNEQFF.

This clonotype has more than one count but fewer than ten. The CDR3 loop is CASSLGRSGGETQYF. The CDR3 DNA follows: TGTGCCAGCAGCTTAGGACGGTCAGGGGGGGAGACCCAGTACTTC. V usage is TRBV11-2 and J usage is TRBJ2-5; a possible D gene is TRBD1 (7 bases). CDR3 length: 15 residues. Germline V CDR1 and CDR2: SGHAT, FQNNGV. Trimming stripped 1 base from V and 5 bases from J, with 14 bases between.

This clonotype was found a few times. The chain uses TRBV7-2 and TRBJ2-1; D gene ambiguous. V was pared by 2 bases and J by 6 bases, with 14 bases between. Per germline, CDR1 SGHTA and CDR2 FQGNSA. The CDR3 is 15 amino acids. CDR3: CASSLILRLSNEQFF. Written as DNA, the CDR3 is TGTGCCAGCAGCTTAATTTTGAGGCTAAGCAATGAGCAGTTCTTC.

The chain has TRBV9 and TRBJ2-4; TRBD1 aligns across 7 bases. CDR3 length: 15 amino acids. With 3 bases clipped from V and 4 bases from J, the junction kept 7 bases outside the gene matches. Germline assignment: CDR1 SGDLS and CDR2 YYNGEE. For the CDR3, the DNA is TGTGCCAGCAGCGCAGGCGGACAGGCGAAAAACATTCAGTACTTC. This codes for CASSAGGQAKNIQYF.

The rearrangement links TRBV9 to TRBJ2-1, with 9 bases identical to TRBD2. V shed 3 bases and J 6 bases; nucleotides not matched to a gene: 7. The CDR3 spans 15 residues. Looked up from germline, CDR1 is SGDLS and CDR2 is YYNGEE. Here the CDR3 reads CASSASGAISNEQFF. For the CDR3, the DNA is TGTGCCAGCAGCGCTAGCGGGGCGATCTCCAATGAGCAGTTCTTC.

The sample holds a few counts of this clonotype. The rearrangement uses TRBV10-2 and TRBJ2-3; a weak D match, TRBD2 (5 bases). Deletions cut 5 bases from V and 2 bases from J, with 14 bases between. Germline assignment: CDR1 WSHSY and CDR2 SAAADI. CDR3 length equals 15 residues. CDR3 DNA: TGCGCCAGCAGTCGGACCGACTACAACACAGATACGCAGTATTTT. Protein sequence: CASSRTDYNTDTQYF.

The chain recombines TRBV6-1 with TRBJ2-7, with TRBD2 as a possible D gene (6 bases). CDR3 length equals 16 residues. Trimming left V 6 bases short and J 3 bases short, with 21 bases between. Germline V gene lookup returns CDR1 MNHNS and CDR2 SASEGT. CDR3 in amino acids: CASSESLLGGLYEQYF. For the CDR3, the DNA is TGTGCCAGCAGCGAATCTCTTTTGGGGGGTCTCTACGAGCAGTACTTC.

This clonotype was detected a few times. The chain has TRBV7-7 and TRBJ2-2; D tentatively reads TRBD1 or TRBD2 (6 bases each). CDR3 size: 15 residues. V lost 5 bases and J lost 10, with 20 bases in between. Germline values: CDR1 SSHAT, CDR2 FNYEAQ (reference sequence). CDR3 bases: TGTGCCAGCAGCCCGGCTTACGGGGGCGTTGAGGAGCTGTTTTTT. Residues: CASSPAYGGVEELFF. Combining the CDR3 with reference TRBV7-7 and TRBJ2-2 gives the whole variable domain GAGVSQSPRYKVTKRGQDVTLRCDPISSHATLYWYQQALGQGPEFLTYFNYEAQPDKSGLPSDRFSAERPEGSISTLTIQRTEQRDSAMYRCASSPAYGGVEELFFGEGSRLTVL.

This clonotype was seen a handful of times. The chain joins TRBV28 to TRBJ1-4; maybe TRBD1 (5 bases). The CDR3 consists of 14 residues. V was shortened by 7 bases and J by 6 bases, with 15 bases between the two germline ends. Germline lookup yields CDR1 MDHEN and CDR2 SYDVKM. The CDR3 loop reads CASTLGTGDEKLFF. The CDR3, as DNA: TGTGCCAGCACCTTGGGGACGGGGGATGAAAAACTGTTTTTT.

This chain connects TRBV29-1 to TRBJ1-2; 8 bases align to TRBD1. The CDR3 runs to 14 residues. Germline CDR1 SQVTM, CDR2 ANQGSEA. With 0 bases clipped from V and 6 bases from J, the junction kept 6 bases outside the gene matches. CDR3 nucleotides: TGCAGCGTTGAAGATTGGCCAGGGGGCGATGGCTACACCTTC. Its translation: CSVEDWPGGDGYTF.

The chain has TRBV5-6 and TRBJ2-7, with 10 nucleotides matching TRBD2. The ends lost 4 bases at V and 1 base at J; junction bases unmatched: 11. CDR3 length: 17 residues. Germline V lookup: CDR1 SGHDT, CDR2 YYEEEE. CDR3 protein: CASSLLAGGDLSYEQYF. The CDR3 DNA follows: TGTGCCAGCAGCCTATTAGCGGGAGGCGATTTATCCTACGAGCAGTACTTC.

The V and J genes are TRBV15 and TRBJ1-4; 10 bases are a match to TRBD1. The ends lost 5 bases at V and 5 bases at J; junction bases unmatched: 5. CDR3 length: 15 amino acids. Germline assignment: CDR1 LNHNV and CDR2 YYDKDF (reference sequence). Here the CDR3 reads CATSLRQGANEKLFF. CDR3 nucleotides: TGTGCCACCAGCTTACGACAGGGGGCGAATGAAAAACTGTTTTTT.

V is TRBV12-3 or TRBV12-4 and J is TRBJ2-2; TRBD2 aligns across 8 bases. The CDR3 spans 17 residues. V lost 1 base to trimming and J lost 5 bases; unmatched junction nucleotides: 9. CDR3 coding DNA: TGTGCCAGCAGTTTAGAGGGACTAGGTTTGAGAACCGGGGAGCTGTTTTTT. Translation: CASSLEGLGLRTGELFF.

The chain employs TRBV2 and TRBJ2-2, with 8 bases identical to TRBD2. Germline V gives CDR1 SNHLY, CDR2 FYNNEI. There are 13 residues in the CDR3. V dropped 11 bases and J dropped 8; count of bases not matched to a gene: 10. CDR3 in DNA: TGTGCCGCGGAGCGGGAGCGATCTGGGGAGCTGTTTTTT. Translating it yields CAAERERSGELFF.

This chain joins TRBV19 and TRBJ2-5; D not resolved. The CDR3 totals 13 residues. CDR1 LNHDA and CDR2 SQIVND come from the germline V gene (reference sequence). Trimming stripped 1 base from V and 5 bases from J, with 8 bases between. The CDR3 DNA sequence: TGTGCCAGTAGTATAGTCCCTGGTGAGACCCAGTACTTC. Its translation: CASSIVPGETQYF.